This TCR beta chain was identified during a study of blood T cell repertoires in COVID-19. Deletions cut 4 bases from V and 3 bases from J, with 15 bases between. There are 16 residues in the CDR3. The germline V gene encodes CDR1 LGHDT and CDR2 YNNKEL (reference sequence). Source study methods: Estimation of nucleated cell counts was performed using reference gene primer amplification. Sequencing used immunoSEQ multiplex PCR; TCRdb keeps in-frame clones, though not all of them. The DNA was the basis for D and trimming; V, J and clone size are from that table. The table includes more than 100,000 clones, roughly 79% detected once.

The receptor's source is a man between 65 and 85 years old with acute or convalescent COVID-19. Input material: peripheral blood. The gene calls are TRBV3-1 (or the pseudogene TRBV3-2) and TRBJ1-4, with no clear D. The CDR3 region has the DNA TGTGCCAGCAGCCGCCGTTCGGGAGTGTCTAATGAAAAACTGTTTTTT. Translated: CASSRRSGVSNEKLFF.